A selection of T cell receptor beta chains follows, all from one sample in a study of T-cell reconstitution after alpha-beta-depleted transplantation in children. TCRdb used MiXCR to reprocess the PCR reads, holding one entry per CDR3 protein. This table holds about a million distinct CDR3 sequences, roughly 29% found once. The material was PBMCs, mostly from graft donor cells, obtained 360 days after TCRalphabeta/CD19-depleted stem cell transplant. These receptors came from a boy in the first two years of life who had a stem cell transplant for SCID, so the T cells may come from the graft donor. CDR3s include the opening cysteine and the closing phenylalanine or tryptophan. The order of the fields is CDR3 length, J gene, V gene, clone size, D gene, CDR3 DNA, CDR3 protein. A D gene is named only where the DNA matches it firmly. Clone sizes are given selectively: once, few, many, or a class where the clone is expanded.

length: 12
J: TRBJ1-1
V: TRBV18
size: -
D: -
DNA: TGTGCCAGCTCACCCGGAGTTAGGAAGGCTTTCTTT
CDR3: CASSPGVRKAFF

length: 15
J: TRBJ2-3
V: TRBV12-3/TRBV12-4
size: -
D: TRBD2
DNA: TGTGCCAGCAGCCCCTGGAGCGGGGGAACAGATACGCAGTATTTT
CDR3: CASSPWSGGTDTQYF

length: 12
J: TRBJ2-5
V: TRBV29-1
size: few
D: -
DNA: TGCAGCGTTGGCCTAGCAGAAGAGACCCAGTACTTC
CDR3: CSVGLAEETQYF

length: 13
J: TRBJ1-1
V: TRBV4-1
size: -
D: TRBD1
DNA: TGCGCCAGCAGACAGGGGTTGAACACTGAAGCTTTCTTT
CDR3: CASRQGLNTEAFF

length: 16
J: TRBJ2-3
V: TRBV6-1
size: few
D: -
DNA: TGTGCCAGCAGTCCCATGGGGGACGGGCTCACAGATACGCAGTATTTT
CDR3: CASSPMGDGLTDTQYF

length: 15
J: TRBJ2-3
V: TRBV7-3
size: -
D: -
DNA: TGTGCCAGCAGCTTAACGGGGGGGCGAGGGGATACGCAGTATTTT
CDR3: CASSLTGGRGDTQYF

length: 17
J: TRBJ2-1
V: TRBV5-1
size: -
D: -
DNA: TGCGCCAGCAGTCTTCTACCCTGGCGGGGGCCCGACAATGAGCAGTTCTTC
CDR3: CASSLLPWRGPDNEQFF

length: 15
J: TRBJ2-3
V: TRBV2
size: few
D: -
DNA: TGTGCCAGCAGTTTGGACTCCCTAAGCACAGATACGCAGTATTTT
CDR3: CASSLDSLSTDTQYF

length: 15
J: TRBJ2-7
V: TRBV7-9
size: -
D: -
DNA: TGTGCCAGCAGCTCCCCTGGCTGGGCAGCCTACGAGCAGTACTTC
CDR3: CASSSPGWAAYEQYF

length: 20
J: TRBJ2-2
V: TRBV12-3/TRBV12-4
size: few
D: TRBD2
DNA: TGTGCCAGCAGTTCGGCTGGGGTTGTAGCGGGGGGGCTAGGAACCGGGGAGCTGTTTTTT
CDR3: CASSSAGVVAGGLGTGELFF

length: 14
J: TRBJ1-6
V: TRBV9
size: few
D: -
DNA: TGTGCCAGCAGCGGAGGGGTCTATAATTCACCCCTCCACTTT
CDR3: CASSGGVYNSPLHF

length: 15
J: TRBJ2-7
V: TRBV6-1
size: -
D: TRBD1
DNA: TGTGCCAGCAGTCCGGGGGACAGGGGGCCGTACGAGCAGTACTTC
CDR3: CASSPGDRGPYEQYF

length: 11
J: TRBJ1-2
V: TRBV29-1
size: -
D: -
DNA: TGCAGCGTTGTCGGGACCAACGGCTACACCTTC
CDR3: CSVVGTNGYTF

length: 12
J: TRBJ1-1
V: TRBV29-1
size: -
D: -
DNA: TGCAGCGTTGGAGATCCTTACACTGAAGCTTTCTTT
CDR3: CSVGDPYTEAFF

length: 13
J: TRBJ2-7
V: TRBV5-6
size: -
D: TRBD1
DNA: TGTGCCAGCGGGGACAGGGTGTTCTACGAGCAGTACTTC
CDR3: CASGDRVFYEQYF

length: 16
J: TRBJ2-1
V: TRBV12-3/TRBV12-4
size: -
D: TRBD1
DNA: TGTGCCAGCAGTCCCCGGACAGGGTGGAGGGGCAATGAGCAGTTCTTC
CDR3: CASSPRTGWRGNEQFF

length: 15
J: TRBJ2-7
V: TRBV7-3
size: -
D: -
DNA: TGTGCCAGCAGCACACCTCCAGGACGGAACTACGAGCAGTACTTC
CDR3: CASSTPPGRNYEQYF

length: 16
J: TRBJ2-2
V: TRBV4-3
size: -
D: -
DNA: TGCGCCAGCAGCCAAGGAGTGGGACACCTCACCGGGGAGCTGTTTTTT
CDR3: CASSQGVGHLTGELFF

length: 15
J: TRBJ2-3
V: TRBV27
size: few
D: -
DNA: TGTGCCAGCAGTTTCGGGGTCTTAGACACAGATACGCAGTATTTT
CDR3: CASSFGVLDTDTQYF

length: 15
J: TRBJ1-1
V: TRBV6-5
size: -
D: -
DNA: TGTGCCAGCAGTTATTCGGGGGCGCTGGGGACTGAAGCTTTCTTT
CDR3: CASSYSGALGTEAFF

length: 17
J: TRBJ1-5
V: TRBV12-3/TRBV12-4
size: few
D: -
DNA: TGTGCCAGCACCCCCTCATCCCGTGAGGGCGGCGATCAGCCCCAGCATTTT
CDR3: CASTPSSREGGDQPQHF

length: 18
J: TRBJ2-5
V: TRBV10-3
size: -
D: TRBD1
DNA: TGTGCCATCAGCAGAATTATCGCCGGGACAGGCCATCAAGAGACCCAGTACTTC
CDR3: CAISRIIAGTGHQETQYF

length: 15
J: TRBJ2-5
V: TRBV13
size: -
D: -
DNA: TGTGCCAGCAGCTTAGGAATGACAGGGAGGGAGACCCAGTACTTC
CDR3: CASSLGMTGRETQYF

length: 16
J: TRBJ2-7
V: TRBV6-1
size: -
D: -
DNA: TGTGCCAGCAGTGAAATTGGATGGGCAGGCTCCTACGAGCAGTACTTC
CDR3: CASSEIGWAGSYEQYF

length: 17
J: TRBJ2-3
V: TRBV11-2
size: -
D: -
DNA: TGTGCCAGCAGCTTAGAGGGCCCACTAGGGCACACAGATACGCAGTATTTT
CDR3: CASSLEGPLGHTDTQYF

length: 15
J: TRBJ2-3
V: TRBV2
size: -
D: -
DNA: TGTGCCAGCAGTGAAAACCTAGTCCCCACAGATACGCAGTATTTT
CDR3: CASSENLVPTDTQYF

length: 13
J: TRBJ1-5
V: TRBV5-6
size: -
D: -
DNA: TGTGCCAGCAGCCCTGGGGTGAATCAGCCCCAGCATTTT
CDR3: CASSPGVNQPQHF

length: 14
J: TRBJ1-1
V: TRBV5-1
size: -
D: -
DNA: TGCGCCAGCAGCTTGGCCGAATGGGGCGCTGAAGCTTTCTTT
CDR3: CASSLAEWGAEAFF

length: 12
J: TRBJ1-2
V: TRBV12-5
size: few
D: -
DNA: TGTGCTAGTGGTCAAGGGACTTATGGCTACACCTTC
CDR3: CASGQGTYGYTF

length: 18
J: TRBJ2-2
V: TRBV28
size: -
D: -
DNA: TGTGCCAGCAGCGAGATAAAGGGGACTCCCCCGAACACCGGGGAGCTGTTTTTT
CDR3: CASSEIKGTPPNTGELFF

length: 12
J: TRBJ2-1
V: TRBV5-1
size: -
D: TRBD1
DNA: TGCGCCAGCAGCCCTACAGGGGGAGGGCAGTTCTTC
CDR3: CASSPTGGGQFF

length: 13
J: TRBJ2-3
V: TRBV3-1
size: few
D: -
DNA: TGTGCCAGCAGCCACCAGGGGATAGATACGCAGTATTTT
CDR3: CASSHQGIDTQYF

length: 15
J: TRBJ2-7
V: TRBV7-2
size: many
D: -
DNA: TGTGCCAGCAGCATAGGACGGGAGAGCTCCTACGAGCAGTACTTC
CDR3: CASSIGRESSYEQYF

length: 10
J: TRBJ2-1
V: TRBV20-1
size: few
D: -
DNA: TGCAGTGCCCTTCTCAGGGAGCAGTTCTTC
CDR3: CSALLREQFF

length: 15
J: TRBJ1-5
V: TRBV5-1
size: -
D: -
DNA: TGCGCCAGCAGCTTGGATGGAGGAACGAACCAGCCCCAGCATTTT
CDR3: CASSLDGGTNQPQHF

length: 15
J: TRBJ2-3
V: TRBV4-3
size: few
D: -
DNA: TGCGCCAGCAGCCAAGACCCGAAGGGGACAGATACGCAGTATTTT
CDR3: CASSQDPKGTDTQYF

length: 14
J: TRBJ2-3
V: TRBV20-1
size: -
D: -
DNA: TGCAGTGCTAGGAGGGGAGAGGGAACAGATACGCAGTATTTT
CDR3: CSARRGEGTDTQYF

length: 16
J: TRBJ1-1
V: TRBV5-5
size: -
D: -
DNA: TGTGCCAGCAGCTTGGCGACTCTTCTTCAGAGCACTGAAGCTTTCTTT
CDR3: CASSLATLLQSTEAFF

length: 14
J: TRBJ1-5
V: TRBV12-3/TRBV12-4
size: few
D: -
DNA: TGTGCCAGCAGTTTAGTTCTAGGTAATCAGCCCCAGCATTTT
CDR3: CASSLVLGNQPQHF

length: 14
J: TRBJ1-6
V: TRBV27
size: few
D: -
DNA: TGTGCCAGCAGTTCAACGGGACGGAATTCACCCCTCCACTTT
CDR3: CASSSTGRNSPLHF